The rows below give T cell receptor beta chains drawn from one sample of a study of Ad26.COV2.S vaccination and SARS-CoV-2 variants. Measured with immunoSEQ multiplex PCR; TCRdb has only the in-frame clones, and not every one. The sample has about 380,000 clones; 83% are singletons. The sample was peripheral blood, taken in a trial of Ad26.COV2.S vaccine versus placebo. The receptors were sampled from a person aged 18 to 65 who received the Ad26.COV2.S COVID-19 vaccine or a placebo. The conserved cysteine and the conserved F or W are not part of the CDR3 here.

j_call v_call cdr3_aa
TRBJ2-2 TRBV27 ASSSGLSEHGELF
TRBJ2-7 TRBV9 ASGRTGGEEQY
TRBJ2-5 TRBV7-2 ASSLLSPGTAEETQY
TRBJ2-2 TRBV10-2 ASSEGGGGATGELF
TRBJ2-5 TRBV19 ASSKGTGETQY
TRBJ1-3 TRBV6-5 ASSYRGNYGNTIY
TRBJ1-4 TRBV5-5 ASSLGQSPTNEKLF
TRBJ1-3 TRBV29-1 SVERGGGNTIY
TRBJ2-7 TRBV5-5 ASSSSGRSSYEQY
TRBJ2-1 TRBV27 ASSPKREPYNEQF
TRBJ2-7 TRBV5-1 ASSPGTSGGYEQY
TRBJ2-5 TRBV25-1 ASKRMQGYQETQY
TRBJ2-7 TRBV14 ASSPPWKTAYEQY
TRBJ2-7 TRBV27 ASSLARGRGEQY
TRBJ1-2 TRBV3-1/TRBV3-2 ASSQGTVNGYT
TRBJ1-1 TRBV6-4 ASRTGLKAF
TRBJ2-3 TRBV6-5 ASSLQRGVGDTQY
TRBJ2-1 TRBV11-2 ASSFISGQKGNEQF
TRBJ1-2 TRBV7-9 ASSLVNGAGDGYT
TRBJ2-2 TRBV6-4 ASSDPFSGELF
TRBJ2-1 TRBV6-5 ASSYGGGHNEQF
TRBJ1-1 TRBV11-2 ASSLGGNTEAF